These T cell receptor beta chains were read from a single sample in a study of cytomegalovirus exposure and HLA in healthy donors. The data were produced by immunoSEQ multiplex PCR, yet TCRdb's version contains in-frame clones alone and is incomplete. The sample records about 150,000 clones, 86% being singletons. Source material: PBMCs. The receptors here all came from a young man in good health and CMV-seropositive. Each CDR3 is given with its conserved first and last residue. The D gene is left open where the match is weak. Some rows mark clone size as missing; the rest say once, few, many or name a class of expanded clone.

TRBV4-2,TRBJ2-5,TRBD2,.,CASSPTSGRQETQYF,TGTGCCAGCAGCCCGACTAGCGGGAGACAGGAGACCCAGTACTTC
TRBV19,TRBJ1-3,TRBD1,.,CASSAIRTGSGNTIYF,TGTGCCAGTAGTGCTATTCGGACAGGCTCTGGAAACACCATATATTTT
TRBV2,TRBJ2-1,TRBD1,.,CASTLQGYSEQFF,TGTGCCAGCACCCTACAGGGGTACTCTGAGCAGTTCTTC
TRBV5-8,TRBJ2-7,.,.,CASNRGTYEQYF,TGTGCCAGCAACCGGGGGACCTACGAGCAGTACTTC
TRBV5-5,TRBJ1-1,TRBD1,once,CASSPDRGWNTEAFF,TGTGCCAGCAGCCCCGACAGGGGCTGGAACACTGAAGCTTTCTTT
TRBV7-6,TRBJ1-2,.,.,CASSLSGGGTYGYTF,TGTGCCAGCAGCCTCTCGGGTGGAGGGACCTATGGCTACACCTTC
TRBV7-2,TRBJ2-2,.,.,CASSLGLVPNTGELFF,TGTGCCAGCAGCTTAGGGCTAGTCCCCAACACCGGGGAGCTGTTTTTT
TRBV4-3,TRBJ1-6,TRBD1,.,CASSQGTGENSPLHF,TGCGCCAGCAGCCAAGGAACAGGGGAAAATTCACCCCTCCACTTT
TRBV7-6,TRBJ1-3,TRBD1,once,CASSHLTGTGISGNTIYF,TGTGCCAGCAGCCACCTAACCGGGACAGGTATCTCTGGAAACACCATATATTTT
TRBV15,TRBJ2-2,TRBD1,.,CATSRKRQGDTGELFF,TGTGCCACCAGCAGAAAACGACAGGGAGACACCGGGGAGCTGTTTTTT
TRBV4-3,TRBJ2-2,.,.,CASSTGPGELFF,TGCGCCAGCAGCACTGGTCCCGGGGAGCTGTTTTTT
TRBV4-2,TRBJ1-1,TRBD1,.,CASSTALTGRTTEAFF,TGTGCCAGCAGCACAGCGCTGACAGGGCGAACGACTGAAGCTTTCTTT
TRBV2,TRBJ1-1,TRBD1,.,CASSEDRGGNTEAFF,TGTGCCAGCAGTGAAGACAGGGGGGGGAACACTGAAGCTTTCTTT
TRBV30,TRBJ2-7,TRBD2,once,CAWSIASGAYEQYF,TGTGCCTGGAGTATAGCTAGCGGAGCATACGAGCAGTACTTC
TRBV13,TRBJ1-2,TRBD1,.,CASRDRGGNYGYTF,TGTGCCAGCAGAGACCGAGGGGGCAACTATGGCTACACCTTC
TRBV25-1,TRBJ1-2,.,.,CASSDSLGGGRYGYTF,TGTGCCAGCAGTGATTCGTTGGGAGGGGGAAGATATGGCTACACCTTC
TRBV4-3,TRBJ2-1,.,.,CASSQGGGTTYNEQFF,TGCGCCAGCAGCCAAGGAGGGGGAACCACCTACAATGAGCAGTTCTTC
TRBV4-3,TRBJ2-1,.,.,CASSQVWGGWNEQFF,TGCGCCAGCAGCCAAGTATGGGGGGGCTGGAATGAGCAGTTCTTC
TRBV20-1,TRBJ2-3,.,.,CSAGGTDTQYF,TGCAGTGCCGGGGGAACGGATACGCAGTATTTT
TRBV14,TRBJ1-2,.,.,CASSQEGRVYGYTF,TGTGCCAGCAGCCAAGAAGGCAGGGTCTATGGCTACACCTTC
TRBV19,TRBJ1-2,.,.,CASSPRAGGRNYGYTF,TGTGCCAGTAGTCCTCGGGCCGGGGGACGCAACTATGGCTACACCTTC
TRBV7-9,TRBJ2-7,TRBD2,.,CASSGRLADPYEQYF,TGTGCCAGCAGCGGTCGACTAGCGGACCCCTACGAGCAGTACTTC
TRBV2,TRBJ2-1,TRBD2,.,CASSEGLAGEQFF,TGTGCCAGCAGTGAGGGACTAGCGGGGGAGCAGTTCTTC
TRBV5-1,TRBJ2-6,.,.,CASSSGQAGANVLTF,TGCGCCAGCAGCTCCGGACAAGCTGGGGCCAACGTCCTGACTTTC
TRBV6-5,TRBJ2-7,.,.,CASSYSSDGSYEQYF,TGTGCCAGCAGTTACTCCAGCGATGGATCCTACGAGCAGTACTTC
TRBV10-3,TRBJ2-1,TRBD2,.,CAIRGLAGGPNEQFF,TGTGCCATCAGGGGACTAGCGGGAGGTCCCAATGAGCAGTTCTTC
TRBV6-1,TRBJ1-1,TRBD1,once,CASSEGGQEAFF,TGTGCCAGCAGTGAGGGGGGACAGGAAGCTTTCTTT
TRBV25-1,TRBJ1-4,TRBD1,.,CASSAPKEGADEKLFF,TGTGCCAGCAGTGCCCCAAAGGAGGGGGCGGATGAAAAACTGTTTTTT
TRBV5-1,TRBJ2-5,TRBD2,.,CASSSAPRGGQETQYF,TGCGCCAGCAGCTCCGCGCCTCGGGGGGGTCAAGAGACCCAGTACTTC
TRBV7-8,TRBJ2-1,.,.,CASSLVEGTYNEQFF,TGTGCCAGCAGCTTAGTGGAAGGGACTTACAATGAGCAGTTCTTC
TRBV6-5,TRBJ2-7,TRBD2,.,CASSYSGRGGGEQYF,TGTGCCAGCAGTTACTCGGGTCGGGGGGGCGGCGAGCAGTACTTC
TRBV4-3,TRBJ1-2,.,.,CASSQDYEAGYTF,TGCGCCAGCAGCCAAGATTACGAGGCAGGCTACACCTTC
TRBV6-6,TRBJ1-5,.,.,CASSYGQGYSNQPQHF,TGTGCCAGCAGTTACGGGCAGGGCTATAGCAATCAGCCCCAGCATTTT
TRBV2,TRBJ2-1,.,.,CASSDLSLARLGEQFF,TGTGCCAGCAGTGACTTATCCCTAGCGCGGCTCGGTGAGCAGTTCTTC
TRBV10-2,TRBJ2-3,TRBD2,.,CASAGTSGNTDTQYF,TGCGCCAGCGCGGGGACTAGCGGAAACACAGATACGCAGTATTTT
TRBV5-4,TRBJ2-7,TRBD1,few,CASSPLGQGSSYEQYF,TGTGCCAGCAGCCCTCTCGGACAGGGGAGCTCCTACGAGCAGTACTTC
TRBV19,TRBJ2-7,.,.,CASSASAGAYEQYF,TGTGCCAGTAGTGCCTCTGCGGGCGCCTACGAGCAGTACTTC
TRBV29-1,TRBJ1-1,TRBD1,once,CSGQGPTEAFF,TGCAGCGGACAGGGTCCCACTGAAGCTTTCTTT
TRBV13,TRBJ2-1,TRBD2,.,CASSSSGWGAKRDYNEQFF,TGTGCCAGCAGCTCGTCGGGGTGGGGCGCGAAGCGGGACTACAATGAGCAGTTCTTC
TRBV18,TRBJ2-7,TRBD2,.,CASSLAGAYEQYF,TGTGCCAGCTCACTAGCGGGGGCCTACGAGCAGTACTTC
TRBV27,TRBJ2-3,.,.,CASTPPLGDTQYF,TGTGCCAGCACCCCCCCGCTCGGAGATACGCAGTATTTT
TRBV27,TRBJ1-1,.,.,CASSLYSGSAVNTEAFF,TGTGCCAGCAGTTTATATAGTGGGAGTGCCGTGAACACTGAAGCTTTCTTT
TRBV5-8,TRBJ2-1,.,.,CASSPEGRGADEQFF,TGTGCCAGCAGCCCGGAGGGCCGGGGGGCTGATGAGCAGTTCTTC
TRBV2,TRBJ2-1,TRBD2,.,CASGKSGGDNEQFF,TGTGCCAGCGGGAAATCGGGGGGGGACAATGAGCAGTTCTTC
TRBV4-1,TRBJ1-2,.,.,CASSHTRGYGYTF,TGCGCCAGCAGCCACACCCGGGGGTATGGCTACACCTTC
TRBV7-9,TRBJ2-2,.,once,CASSFYGQSWELFF,TGTGCCAGCAGCTTCTACGGACAGTCGTGGGAGCTGTTTTTT
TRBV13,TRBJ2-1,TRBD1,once,CASSSMAGTGRYNEQFF,TGTGCCAGCAGCTCTATGGCCGGGACAGGGAGGTACAATGAGCAGTTCTTC
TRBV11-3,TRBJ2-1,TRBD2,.,CASSLGGGAYNEQFF,TGTGCCAGCAGCTTAGGTGGGGGGGCCTACAATGAGCAGTTCTTC
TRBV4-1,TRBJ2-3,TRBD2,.,CASSQGGTTDTQYF,TGCGCCAGCAGCCAGGGAGGGACCACAGATACGCAGTATTTT
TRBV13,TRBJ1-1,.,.,CASSPEGDTEAFF,TGTGCCAGCAGCCCAGAGGGGGACACTGAAGCTTTCTTT
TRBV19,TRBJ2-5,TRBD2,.,CASSGAGLQETQYF,TGTGCCAGTAGTGGAGCGGGACTACAAGAGACCCAGTACTTC
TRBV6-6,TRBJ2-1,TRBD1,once,CASRSGTGLYNEQFF,TGTGCCAGCCGCTCCGGGACAGGGCTCTACAATGAGCAGTTCTTC
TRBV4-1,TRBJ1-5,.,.,CASSLGQGMGDQPQHF,TGCGCCAGCAGCCTTGGGCAGGGAATGGGTGATCAGCCCCAGCATTTT